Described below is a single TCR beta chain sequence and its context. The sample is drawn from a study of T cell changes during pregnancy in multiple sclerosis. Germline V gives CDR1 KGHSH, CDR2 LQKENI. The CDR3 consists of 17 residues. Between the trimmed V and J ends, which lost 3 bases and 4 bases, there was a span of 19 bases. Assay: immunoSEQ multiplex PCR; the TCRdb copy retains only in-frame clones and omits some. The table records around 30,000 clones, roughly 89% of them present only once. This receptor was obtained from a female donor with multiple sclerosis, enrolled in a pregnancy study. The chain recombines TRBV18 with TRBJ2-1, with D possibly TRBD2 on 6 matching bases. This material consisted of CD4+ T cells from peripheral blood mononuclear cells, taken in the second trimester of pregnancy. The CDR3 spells CASSPSLGLQKYNEQFF. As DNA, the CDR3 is TGTGCCAGCTCACCTTCACTGGGACTCCAAAAGTACAATGAGCAGTTCTTC.